The T cell receptor (beta chain) described here comes from a study of T cell responses to AZD1222 COVID-19 vaccine. Study observations and caveats: Clonal diversity was possibly underestimated; the donors were predominantly white British and more often female.

A word on this clone: Its antigen remains unknown.

Clones were sequenced by immunoSEQ multiplex PCR, and TCRdb holds only the in-frame ones, with some missing. The sample has more than 80,000 clones, approximately 90% seen once. Pooled samples include second doses given at about 4 or 12 weeks. The sample here was peripheral blood, taken 28 days after the second AZD1222 dose. The receptor was derived from an adult who received the AZD1222 COVID-19 vaccine.

The CDR3 DNA follows: TGCGCCAGCAGAGAGCCGGGACAGCTGTACAATGAGCAGTTCTTC. Residues: CASREPGQLYNEQFF. This chain connects TRBV5-1 to TRBJ2-1, with 7 bases that match TRBD1. The CDR3 covers 15 residues. Trimming cost V 5 bases and J 4 bases; bases outside gene matches: 9. Germline CDR1 and CDR2: SGHRS and YFSETQ.